These 10 T cell receptor beta chains were sequenced from one sample in a study of OX40 agonist ivuxolimab in advanced cancers. Method: immunoSEQ multiplex PCR; TCRdb's copy keeps in-frame clones and lacks some. Altogether almost 85,000 clones are present, approximately 92% being singletons, with the ten largest covering under 0.25%. This specimen consisted of CD4+ or CD8+ T cells sorted from blood, obtained in a trial of the OX40 agonist ivuxolimab. Source of these receptors: an adult with an advanced solid tumor such as melanoma, head and neck, liver or kidney cancer.

The chain uses TRBV5-1 and TRBJ2-3; unclear D gene. Trimming removed 1 base from V and 5 bases from J, with 11 bases in between. This CDR3 is 14 amino acids long. The V gene's germline CDR1 is SGHRS and CDR2 YFSETQ. This CDR3 is CASSLRRNGDTQYF. Written as DNA, the CDR3 is TGCGCCAGCAGCTTGCGGCGGAACGGAGATACGCAGTATTTT.

V is TRBV27 and J is TRBJ1-2, with D unclear. This CDR3 is 15 amino acids long. Trimming removed 9 bases at V and 2 bases at J, with 19 bases between. Germline CDR1 is MNHEY and CDR2 is SMNVEV (reference sequence). The CDR3 reads CASPPGPYLNYGYTF. The CDR3 DNA sequence: TGTGCCAGTCCGCCGGGTCCCTACTTAAACTATGGCTACACCTTC.

V usage is TRBV28 and J usage is TRBJ2-2; D is possibly TRBD1 (6 bases). Trimming removed 6 bases at V and 4 bases at J, with 21 bases between. Germline V CDR1 and CDR2: MDHEN, SYDVKM. The CDR3 runs 17 residues. The CDR3 DNA is TGTGCCAGCAGGGAACTTGTCAACAGGGCCGGCACCGGGGAGCTGTTTTTT. Translating gives CASRELVNRAGTGELFF.

There are a few counts of this clone. This chain links TRBV19 with TRBJ2-2; D gene unclear. CDR3 length: 13 amino acids. V was cut by 5 bases and J by 1 base, with 5 bases left in between. The germline gives CDR1 LNHDA, CDR2 SQIVND (reference sequence). Here the CDR3 reads CASSSRNTGELFF. CDR3 nucleotide sequence: TGTGCCAGTAGTTCTAGGAACACCGGGGAGCTGTTTTTT.

The chain couples TRBV27 to TRBJ1-1, with D uncertain. Deletions cut 8 bases from V and 4 bases from J, with 20 bases between. CDR1 and CDR2 from the germline V gene are MNHEY and SMNVEV (reference sequence). The CDR3 contains 15 residues. In nucleotides, the CDR3 is TGTGCCAGCCGCCCCTCCTCCGGGCTGACCACTGAAGCTTTCTTT. Its protein product is CASRPSSGLTTEAFF.

The V call is TRBV5-1, the J call TRBJ2-5, with 11 bases identical to TRBD2. Trimming took 4 bases from V and 3 from J; bases not matched to a gene: 8. There are 16 residues in the CDR3. Germline V CDR1 and CDR2: SGHRS, YFSETQ. The CDR3 reads CASSPHSSGGKETQYF. For the CDR3, the DNA is TGCGCCAGCAGCCCTCACTCTAGCGGGGGGAAAGAGACCCAGTACTTC.

The chain has TRBV5-4 and TRBJ1-1; perhaps TRBD1 as D (5 bases). The CDR3 covers 15 residues. Germline CDR1 and CDR2: SGHNT and YYREEE (reference sequence). V was shortened by 4 bases and J by 3 bases, with 16 bases between the two germline ends. The CDR3 protein is CASSPVRVGDTEAFF. The CDR3 coding sequence is TGTGCCAGCAGCCCGGTCAGGGTGGGTGACACTGAAGCTTTCTTT.

The rearrangement links TRBV5-4 to TRBJ2-1, with a weak D call TRBD2 (6 bases). The CDR3 loop spans 19 amino acids. Trimming stripped 4 bases from V and 0 bases from J, with 23 bases between. Germline V gene data show CDR1 as SGHNT and CDR2 as YYREEE (reference sequence). CDR3 loop: CASSTSLARYESSYNEQFF. In nucleotides, the CDR3 is TGTGCCAGCAGCACTTCGCTAGCGCGCTACGAGAGCTCCTACAATGAGCAGTTCTTC.

The sample holds a few counts of this clone. V is TRBV12-5 and J is TRBJ2-2; D may be TRBD1 (5 bases). CDR3 length: 13 amino acids. Germline-derived CDR1 and CDR2 are LGHNT and FRNRAP. V dropped 1 base and J dropped 8 bases, with 8 bases sitting between them. The CDR3 nucleotides read TGTGCTAGTGGTTTGGAACAGGCTGGGGAGCTGTTTTTT. Translating gives CASGLEQAGELFF.

Concerning this clone itself: A junction end diverges from the germline sequence, so it may reflect a read error. The V gene is TRBV20-1, the J gene TRBJ1-2; possible D gene TRBD1, 5 bases. This CDR3 contains 10 residues. Germline CDR1 is DFQATT and CDR2 is SNEGSKA (reference sequence). The CDR3 is CSARPPGLYF. CDR3 DNA sequence: TGCAGTGCTAGACCCCCGGGACTCTACTTC.